These 2 T cell receptor beta chains came from one sample sequenced in a study of blood T cells in healthy people across ages. Combining a sample-barcoded 5' primer with a J-beta primer mix, a second PCR ran for roughly 7 to 11 cycles. TCRdb reprocessed the 5' RACE reads with MiXCR, giving one entry per CDR3 protein. The data show about 680,000 distinct CDR3 sequences, approximately 50% seen once. Sequencing used blood. The receptors here all came from an older woman in good health.

This clonotype was counted ten times or more. The rearrangement joins TRBV5-1 to TRBJ2-7; 9 nucleotides agree with TRBD1. There are 14 residues in the CDR3. Germline lookup yields CDR1 SGHRS and CDR2 YFSETQ. V shed 3 bases and J 0 bases; nucleotides not matched to a gene: 1. The CDR3 is CASSWGQGSYEQYF. DNA of the CDR3: TGCGCCAGCAGCTGGGGACAGGGCTCCTACGAGCAGTACTTC.

This clonotype was detected only a few times. The V call is TRBV20-1, the J call TRBJ2-1; D gene ambiguous. The CDR3 has 11 amino acids. V gave up 8 bases and J gave up 5 bases, with 10 bases separating them. The germline V gene has CDR1 DFQATT and CDR2 SNEGSKA (reference sequence). CDR3 residues: CSSSPDNEQFF. The CDR3 region has the DNA TGCAGTTCCAGTCCCGACAATGAGCAGTTCTTC.